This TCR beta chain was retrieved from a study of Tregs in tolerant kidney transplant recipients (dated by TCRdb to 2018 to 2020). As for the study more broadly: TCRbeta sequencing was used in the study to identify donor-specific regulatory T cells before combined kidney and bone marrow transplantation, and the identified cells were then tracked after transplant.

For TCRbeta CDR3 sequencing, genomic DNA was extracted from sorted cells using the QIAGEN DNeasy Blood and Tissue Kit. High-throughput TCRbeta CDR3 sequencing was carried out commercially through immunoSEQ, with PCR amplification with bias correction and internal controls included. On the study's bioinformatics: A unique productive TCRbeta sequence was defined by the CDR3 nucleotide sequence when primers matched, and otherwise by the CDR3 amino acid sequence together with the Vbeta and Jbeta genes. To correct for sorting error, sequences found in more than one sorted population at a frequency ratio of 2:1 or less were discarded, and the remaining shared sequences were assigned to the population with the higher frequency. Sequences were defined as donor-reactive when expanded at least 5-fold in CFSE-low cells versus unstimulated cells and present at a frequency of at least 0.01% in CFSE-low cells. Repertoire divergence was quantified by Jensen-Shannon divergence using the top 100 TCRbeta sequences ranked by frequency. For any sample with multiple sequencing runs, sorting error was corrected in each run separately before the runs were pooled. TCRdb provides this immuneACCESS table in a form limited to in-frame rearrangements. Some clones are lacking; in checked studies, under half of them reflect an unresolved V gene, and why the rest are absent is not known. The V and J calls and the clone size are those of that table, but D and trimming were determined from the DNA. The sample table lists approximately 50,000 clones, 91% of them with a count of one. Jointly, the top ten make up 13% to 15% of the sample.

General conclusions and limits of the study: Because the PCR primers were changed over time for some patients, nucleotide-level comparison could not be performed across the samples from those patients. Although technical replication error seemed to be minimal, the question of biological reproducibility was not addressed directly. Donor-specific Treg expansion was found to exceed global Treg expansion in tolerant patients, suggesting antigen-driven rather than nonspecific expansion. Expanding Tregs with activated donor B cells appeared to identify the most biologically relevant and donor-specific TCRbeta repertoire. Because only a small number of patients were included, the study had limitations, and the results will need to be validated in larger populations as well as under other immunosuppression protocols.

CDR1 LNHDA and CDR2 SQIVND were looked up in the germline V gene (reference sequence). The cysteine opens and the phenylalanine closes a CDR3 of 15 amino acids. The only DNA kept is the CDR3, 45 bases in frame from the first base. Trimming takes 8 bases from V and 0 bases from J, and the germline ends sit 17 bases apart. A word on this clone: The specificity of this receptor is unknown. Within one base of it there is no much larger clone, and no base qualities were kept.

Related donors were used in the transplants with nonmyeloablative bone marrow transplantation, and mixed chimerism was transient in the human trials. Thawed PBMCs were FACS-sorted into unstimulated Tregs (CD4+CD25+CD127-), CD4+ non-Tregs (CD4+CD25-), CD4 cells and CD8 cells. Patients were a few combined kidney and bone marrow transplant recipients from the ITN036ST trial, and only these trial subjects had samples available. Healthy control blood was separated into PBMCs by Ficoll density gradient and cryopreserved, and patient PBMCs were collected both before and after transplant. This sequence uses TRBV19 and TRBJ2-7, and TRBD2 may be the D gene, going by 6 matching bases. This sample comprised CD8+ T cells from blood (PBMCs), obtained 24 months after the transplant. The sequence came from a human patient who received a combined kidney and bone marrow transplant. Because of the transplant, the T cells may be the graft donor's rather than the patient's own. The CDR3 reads CASSYSGSSSYEQYF. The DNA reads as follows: TGTGCCAGTTCTTATAGCGGCAGCAGCTCCTACGAGCAGTACTTC. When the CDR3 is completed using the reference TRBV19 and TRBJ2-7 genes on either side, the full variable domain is DGGITQSPKYLFRKEGQNVTLSCEQNLNHDAMYWYRQDPGQGLRLIYYSQIVNDFQKGDIAEGYSVSREKKESFPLTVTSAQKNPTAFYLCASSYSGSSSYEQYFGPGTRLTVT.